This passage covers 16 T cell receptor beta chains from one sample sequenced in a study of T cells after yellow fever vaccination. TCRdb reprocessed the 5' RACE reads with MiXCR, giving one entry per CDR3 protein. The table lists 110,000 or so distinct CDR3 sequences, 7.2% of them singletons, with more than 2.5% in the top ten. Sequenced material: CD4+ T cells sorted from PBMCs, taken 45 days after the first yellow fever vaccination. These receptor sequences come from a man between 18 and 29 years old who received the YFV17D yellow fever vaccine.

In this sample, this clonotype turned up many times. This chain links TRBV20-1 with TRBJ1-1; D call uncertain. The germline V and J ends were trimmed by 7 bases and 1 base, with 16 bases remaining between them. Germline V gives CDR1 DFQATT, CDR2 SNEGSKA (reference sequence). This CDR3 comprises 14 residues. For the CDR3, the DNA is TGCAGTGTCCTAAGTGCGGGTACGAACACTGAAGCTTTCTTT. It specifies CSVLSAGTNTEAFF.

This clonotype was detected many times. The CDR3: CASSSRGGLSARTDTQYF. In nucleotides, the CDR3 is TGTGCCAGCAGCTCTAGGGGTGGGTTGAGCGCGCGCACAGATACGCAGTATTTT. The rearrangement uses TRBV11-3 and TRBJ2-3; D is possibly TRBD1 (5 bases). Trimming stripped 4 bases from V and 1 base from J, with 21 bases between. CDR1 SGHNT and CDR2 YENEEA come from the germline V gene. The CDR3 is 18 amino acids.

This clonotype appeared many times. V is TRBV24-1 and J is TRBJ2-7; possible D gene TRBD2, 6 bases. Trimming left V 11 bases short and J 7 bases short, with 11 bases between. The CDR3 loop spans 10 amino acids. Germline loops: CDR1 KGHDR, CDR2 SFDVKD. CDR3 DNA: TGTGCCATGGGACGGGGGGAGCAGTACGTC. Translating gives CAMGRGEQYV.

This clonotype was detected many times. The V call is TRBV5-6, the J call TRBJ2-7; possibly TRBD2 for D (6 bases). Trimming left V 4 bases short and J 1 base short, with 6 bases between. Per germline, CDR1 SGHDT and CDR2 YYEEEE. The length of the CDR3 is 12 residues. The CDR3 nucleotides read TGTGCCAGCAGCGGGACTTCCTACGAGCAGTACTTC. Its protein is CASSGTSYEQYF.

This clonotype was seen at least ten times. One end of the junction does not line up with germline, which may come from a read error. V usage is TRBV5-1 and J usage is TRBJ1-4; possibly TRBD1 for D (5 bases). The CDR3 is 14 residues long. Looked up from germline, CDR1 is SGHRS and CDR2 is YFSETQ. The CDR3 reads CASSLGVTNEKLFF. CDR3 nucleotide sequence: TGCGCCAGCAGTTTGGGGGTAACTAATGAAAAACTGTTTTTT.

This clonotype occurred many times. CDR3 nucleotides: TGTGCCAGCAGCTTGGCCGCGAGGGAGACCCAGTACTTC. Amino acid sequence: CASSLAARETQYF. The V gene is TRBV5-6, the J gene TRBJ2-5; no clear D. The CDR3 runs 13 residues. V shed 0 bases and J shed 5 bases, with 8 bases lying between them. The germline V gene encodes CDR1 SGHDT and CDR2 YYEEEE.

A note on this clonotype: This may stem from a read error, because a much larger clone lies one nucleotide away. The chain links TRBV6-2 or TRBV6-3 to TRBJ2-1; weak D call: TRBD2 (5 bases). Germline V gives CDR1 MNHEY, CDR2 SVGEGT. V was shortened by 2 bases and J by 0 bases, with 14 bases between the two germline ends. The CDR3 totals 17 residues. CDR3 amino acids: CASSYGGCLSSYNEQFF. The CDR3 bases are TGTGCCAGCAGTTACGGCGGGTGCCTGAGCTCCTACAATGAGCAGTTCTTC.

Many counts were recorded for this clonotype. The CDR3 reads CASSQPGRDRNYNEQFF. CDR3 nucleotide sequence: TGCGCCAGCAGCCAACCCGGCCGGGACAGAAATTACAATGAGCAGTTCTTC. This sequence joins TRBV4-1 and TRBJ2-1; 7 bases line up with TRBD1. Germline V gene lookup returns CDR1 MGHRA and CDR2 YSYEKL. The CDR3 extends over 17 amino acids. After removal of 2 bases from V and 4 bases from J, the junction contained 11 bases not matched to a gene.

This clonotype was seen ten or more times. CDR3 sequence reads: CAISAGLAGGPHSTDTQYF. The CDR3, as DNA: TGTGCCATCAGTGCCGGACTAGCGGGGGGACCACACAGCACAGATACGCAGTATTTT. The chain employs TRBV10-3 and TRBJ2-3, with 14 nucleotides matching TRBD2. Germline V lookup: CDR1 ENHRY, CDR2 SYGVKD. J was trimmed by 0 bases and V by 4 bases; bases with no gene match: 9. This CDR3 has 19 residues.

In the case of this clonotype: A read error may be the cause here, since a much bigger clone is one base away. The genes are TRBV4-2 and TRBJ1-1; a weak D match, TRBD1 (6 bases). The CDR3 length is 11 residues. CDR1 is LGHNA, CDR2 YNFKEQ, per germline. CDR3 sequence reads: CGSSQTGRAFF. CDR3 nucleotide sequence: TGTGGCAGCAGCCAAACAGGGAGAGCTTTCTTT.

This clonotype showed up many times. The chain employs TRBV7-9 and TRBJ1-1; 7 bases map to TRBD1. Looked up from germline, CDR1 is SEHNR and CDR2 is FQNEAQ (reference sequence). The CDR3 is made up of 15 amino acids. The trim removed 7 bases at V and 0 bases at J, leaving 8 bases unmatched. The chain's CDR3 is CASNSWGQMNTEAFF. As DNA, the CDR3 is TGTGCCAGCAACAGTTGGGGACAGATGAACACTGAAGCTTTCTTT.

The chain has TRBV30 and TRBJ1-2; D is unclear. Trimming cost V 0 bases and J 0 bases, with 5 bases left between them. This CDR3 is 13 amino acids long. Germline V gene data show CDR1 as GTSNPN and CDR2 as SVGIG (reference sequence). In nucleotides, the CDR3 is TGTGCCTGGAGTGTACAGACTAACTATGGCTACACCTTC. It yields the protein CAWSVQTNYGYTF.

The genes are TRBV7-9 and TRBJ2-2; D may correspond to TRBD1 or TRBD2 (5 bases each). This CDR3 has 15 residues. The germline CDR1 and CDR2 sequences are SEHNR and FQNEAQ (reference sequence). Trimming pared 3 bases from V and 6 bases from J, leaving 14 bases between. This chain's CDR3 is CASSLFAGSPGELFF. The CDR3 nucleotides read TGTGCCAGCAGCTTGTTCGCAGGGAGCCCCGGGGAGCTGTTTTTT.

This clonotype was recorded at least ten times. The gene calls are TRBV5-4 and TRBJ1-1; 10 positions agree with TRBD1. The CDR3 consists of 15 residues. Per germline, CDR1 SGHNT and CDR2 YYREEE (reference sequence). With V trimmed by 2 bases and J by 5 bases, 6 bases remained unmatched. The CDR3 DNA reads TGTGCCAGCAGCTTAAGGGACAGGGGCGAGACTGAAGCTTTCTTT. It yields the protein CASSLRDRGETEAFF.

The sample holds a few counts of this clonotype. The rearrangement links TRBV18 to TRBJ1-1, with a possible D match to TRBD1 (6 bases). The CDR3 is 18 residues long. V lost 1 base to trimming and J lost 5 bases, with 23 bases between them. Germline CDR1 and CDR2: KGHSH and LQKENI. The CDR3 spells CASSPQVRPQGIGTEAFF. CDR3 sequence (DNA): TGTGCCAGCTCACCACAAGTCCGGCCTCAGGGGATCGGGACTGAAGCTTTCTTT.

The table lists this clonotype with many counts. The chain recombines TRBV28 with TRBJ2-1; 11 bases map to TRBD1. Trimming removed 8 bases from V and 2 bases from J; junction bases left unmatched: 8. There are 16 residues in the CDR3. CDR1 and CDR2 from the germline V gene are MDHEN and SYDVKM. The CDR3, as DNA: TGTGCCAGCGAGGACAGGGGGCGCGGAACCTACAATGAGCAGTTCTTC. It specifies CASEDRGRGTYNEQFF.